The clone carrying this TCR beta chain has a single count. A junction end diverges from the germline sequence, so it may reflect a read error. These data come from a study of cytomegalovirus exposure and HLA in healthy donors. The PCR ran on 60 Vbeta and 13 Jbeta primers. The assay was immunoSEQ multiplex PCR, and TCRdb's table has in-frame clones only and misses some. The table lists about 25,000 clones, approximately 79% of them singletons, with approximately 4.9% in the top ten. CDR1 and CDR2 (germline): GTSNPN, SVGIG (reference sequence). The CDR3 consists of 12 residues. This sequence joins TRBV30 and TRBJ1-1, with a tentative D call TRBD1 (5 bases). Sequencing input: PBMCs. The TCR was taken from a male donor in good health and CMV-seronegative. This CDR3 reads CAWGRGNAEAFF. CDR3 nucleotide sequence: TGTGCCTGGGGGCGGGGGAACGCTGAAGCTTTCTTT.